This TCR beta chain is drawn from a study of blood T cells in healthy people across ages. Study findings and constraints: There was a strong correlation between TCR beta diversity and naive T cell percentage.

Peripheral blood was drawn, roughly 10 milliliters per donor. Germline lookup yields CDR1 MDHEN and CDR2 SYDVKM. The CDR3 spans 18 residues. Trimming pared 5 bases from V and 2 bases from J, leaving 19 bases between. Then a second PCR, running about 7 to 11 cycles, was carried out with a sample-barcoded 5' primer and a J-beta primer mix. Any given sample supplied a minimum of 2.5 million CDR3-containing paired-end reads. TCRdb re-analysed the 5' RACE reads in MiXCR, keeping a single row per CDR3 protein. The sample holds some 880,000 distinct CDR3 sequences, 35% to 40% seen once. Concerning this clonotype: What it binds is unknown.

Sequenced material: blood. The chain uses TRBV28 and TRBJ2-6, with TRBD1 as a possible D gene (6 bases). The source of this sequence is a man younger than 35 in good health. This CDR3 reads CASSPEGESYPGANVLTF. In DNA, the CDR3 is TGTGCCAGCAGTCCAGAGGGGGAGTCCTACCCTGGGGCCAACGTCCTGACTTTC.